This T cell receptor (beta chain) was sequenced in a study of response to subunit inactivated influenza vaccine. CDR3 length: 14 amino acids. V lost 0 bases, J lost 3 bases, and 10 bases lay in between. CDR1 is SGHRS and CDR2 is YFSETQ in the germline V gene. The table lists this clonotype with a few counts. Its specificity is not known. Study results and caveats: Authors suggested each seasonal flu vaccination may recruit only limited numbers of new T cells.

TCRdb itself ran the RT-PCR reads through MiXCR, one entry per CDR3 protein. The sample has about 650,000 distinct CDR3 sequences; 14% are singletons. Material: PBMCs from blood, obtained around two weeks before vaccination. The chain carries TRBV5-1 and TRBJ2-7, with D possibly matching TRBD1 (6 bases). This sequence was found in a man in his fifties who received an inactivated influenza vaccine. This chain's CDR3 is CASSLDRDLYEQYF. CDR3 in DNA: TGCGCCAGCAGCTTGGACAGGGACCTCTACGAGCAGTACTTC. The variable domain in full, with the rest retrieved from reference TRBV5-1 and TRBJ2-7, is KAGVTQTPRYLIKTRGQQVTLSCSPISGHRSVSWYQQTPGQGLQFLFEYFSETQRNKGNFPGRFSGRQFSNSRSEMNVSTLELGDSALYLCASSLDRDLYEQYFGPGTRLTVT.